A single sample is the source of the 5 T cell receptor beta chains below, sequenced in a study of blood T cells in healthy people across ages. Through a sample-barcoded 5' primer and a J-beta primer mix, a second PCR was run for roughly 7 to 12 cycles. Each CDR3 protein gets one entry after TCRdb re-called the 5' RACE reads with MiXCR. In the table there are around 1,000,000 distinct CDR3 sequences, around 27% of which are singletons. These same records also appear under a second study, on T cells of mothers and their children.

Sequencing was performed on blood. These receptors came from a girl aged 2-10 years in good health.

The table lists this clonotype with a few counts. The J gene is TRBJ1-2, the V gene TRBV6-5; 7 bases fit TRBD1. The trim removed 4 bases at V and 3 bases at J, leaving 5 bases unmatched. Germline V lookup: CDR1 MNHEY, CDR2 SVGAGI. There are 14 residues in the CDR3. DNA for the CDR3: TGTGCCAGCAGTTCTTGGACAGGTCACTATGGCTACACCTTC. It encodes CASSSWTGHYGYTF.

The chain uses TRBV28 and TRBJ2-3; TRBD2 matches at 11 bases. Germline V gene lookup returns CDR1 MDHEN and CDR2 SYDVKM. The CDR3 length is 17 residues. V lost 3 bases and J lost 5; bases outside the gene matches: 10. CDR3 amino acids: CASSFLAGGDWVDTQYF. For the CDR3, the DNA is TGTGCCAGCAGTTTTCTAGCGGGAGGAGATTGGGTAGATACGCAGTATTTT.

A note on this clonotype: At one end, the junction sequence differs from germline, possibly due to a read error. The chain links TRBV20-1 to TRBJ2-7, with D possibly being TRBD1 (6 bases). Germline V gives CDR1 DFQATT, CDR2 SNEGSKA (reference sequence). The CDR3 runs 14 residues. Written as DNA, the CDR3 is TGCAGTGCCAGAGATTCCAATCCCAGGGGAGAGCAGTACTTC. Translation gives CSARDSNPRGEQYF.

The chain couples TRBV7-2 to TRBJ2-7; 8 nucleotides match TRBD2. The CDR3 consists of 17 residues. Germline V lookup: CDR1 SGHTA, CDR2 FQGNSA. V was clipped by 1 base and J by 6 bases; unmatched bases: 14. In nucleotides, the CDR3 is TGTGCCAGCAGCTTAGAGCCCTCGGGAGGGCCATTAGGCGAGCAGTACTTC. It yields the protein CASSLEPSGGPLGEQYF.

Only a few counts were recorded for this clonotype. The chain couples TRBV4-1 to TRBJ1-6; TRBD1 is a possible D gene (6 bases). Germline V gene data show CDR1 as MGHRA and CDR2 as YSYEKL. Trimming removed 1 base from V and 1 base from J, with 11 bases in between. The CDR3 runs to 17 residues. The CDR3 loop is CASSQGPTGSYNSPLHF. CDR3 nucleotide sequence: TGCGCCAGCAGCCAAGGACCAACAGGGTCCTATAATTCACCCCTCCACTTT.